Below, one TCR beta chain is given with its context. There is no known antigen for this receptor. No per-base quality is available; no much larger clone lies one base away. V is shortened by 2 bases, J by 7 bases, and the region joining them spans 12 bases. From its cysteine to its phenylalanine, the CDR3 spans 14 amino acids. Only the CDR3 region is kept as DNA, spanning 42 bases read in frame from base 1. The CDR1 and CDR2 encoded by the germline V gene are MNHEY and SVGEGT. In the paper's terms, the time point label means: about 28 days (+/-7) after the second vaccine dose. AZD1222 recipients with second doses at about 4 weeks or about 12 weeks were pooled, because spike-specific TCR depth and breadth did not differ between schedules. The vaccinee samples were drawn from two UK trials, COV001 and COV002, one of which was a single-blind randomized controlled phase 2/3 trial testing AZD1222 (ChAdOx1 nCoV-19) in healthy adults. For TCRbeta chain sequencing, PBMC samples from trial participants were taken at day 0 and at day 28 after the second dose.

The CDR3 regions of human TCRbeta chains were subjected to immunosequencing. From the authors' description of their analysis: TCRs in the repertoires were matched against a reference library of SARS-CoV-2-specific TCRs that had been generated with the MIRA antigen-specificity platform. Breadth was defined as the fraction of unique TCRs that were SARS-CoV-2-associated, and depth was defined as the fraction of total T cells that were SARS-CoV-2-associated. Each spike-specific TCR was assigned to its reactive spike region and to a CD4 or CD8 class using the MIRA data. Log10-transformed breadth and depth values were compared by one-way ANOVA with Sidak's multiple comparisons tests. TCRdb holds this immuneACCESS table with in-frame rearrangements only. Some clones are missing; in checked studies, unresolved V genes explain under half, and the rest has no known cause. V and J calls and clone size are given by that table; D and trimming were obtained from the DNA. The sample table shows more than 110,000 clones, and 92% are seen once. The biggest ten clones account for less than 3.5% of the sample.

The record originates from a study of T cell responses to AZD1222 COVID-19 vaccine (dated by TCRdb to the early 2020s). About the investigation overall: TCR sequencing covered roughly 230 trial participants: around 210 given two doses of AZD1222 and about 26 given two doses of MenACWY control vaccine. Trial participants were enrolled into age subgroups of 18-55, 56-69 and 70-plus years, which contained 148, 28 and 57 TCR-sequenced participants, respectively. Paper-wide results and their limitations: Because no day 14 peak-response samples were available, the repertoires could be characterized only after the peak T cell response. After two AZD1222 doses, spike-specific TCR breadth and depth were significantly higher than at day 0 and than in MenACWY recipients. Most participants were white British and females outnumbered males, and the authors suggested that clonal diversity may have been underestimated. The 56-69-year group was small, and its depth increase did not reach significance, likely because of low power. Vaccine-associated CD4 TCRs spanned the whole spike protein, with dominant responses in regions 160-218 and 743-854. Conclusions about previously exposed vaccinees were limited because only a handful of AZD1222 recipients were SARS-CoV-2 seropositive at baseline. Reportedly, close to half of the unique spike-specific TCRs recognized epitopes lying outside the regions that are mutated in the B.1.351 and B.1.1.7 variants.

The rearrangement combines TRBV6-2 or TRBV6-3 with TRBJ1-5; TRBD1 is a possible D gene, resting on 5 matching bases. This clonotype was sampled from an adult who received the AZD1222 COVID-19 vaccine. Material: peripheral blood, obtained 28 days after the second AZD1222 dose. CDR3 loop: CASSYVGGLQPQHF. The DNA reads TGTGCCAGCAGTTACGTCGGGGGTCTGCAGCCCCAGCATTTT.